This T cell receptor beta chain comes out of a study of blood T cell repertoires in COVID-19. Study as a whole: The cDNA or gDNA used as material had been derived from T cells, B-cell-depleted T cells, or PBMCs.

The CDR3 length is 15 residues. With V trimmed by 1 base and J by 3 bases, 4 bases remained unmatched. Germline V gene data show CDR1 as SGDLS and CDR2 as YYNGEE. Original processing methods: Reference gene primer amplification in the assay estimated nucleated cell counts. The assay was immunoSEQ multiplex PCR, and TCRdb's table has in-frame clones only and misses some. V and J calls and clone size are as listed in that table; D and trimming were resolved from the DNA. The sample holds tens of thousands of clones, approximately 85% seen once. The chain is built from TRBV9 and TRBJ2-1; 7 nucleotides match TRBD2. This receptor was obtained from a human donor in a cohort sampled during active COVID-19. The donor label of this sample is uncertain. The specimen was peripheral blood. CDR3 sequence (DNA): TGTGCCAGCAGCGTAACGGGGGGATTCTACAATGAGCAGTTCTTC. Amino acids: CASSVTGGFYNEQFF. Together with reference TRBV9 and TRBJ2-1, the CDR3 gives the full variable domain: DSGVTQTPKHLITATGQRVTLRCSPRSGDLSVYWYQQSLDQGLQFLIQYYNGEERAKGNILERFSAQQFPDLHSELNLSSLELGDSALYFCASSVTGGFYNEQFFGPGTRLTVL.